This T cell receptor beta chain was sequenced for a study of blood T cell repertoires in COVID-19. Measured with immunoSEQ multiplex PCR; TCRdb has only the in-frame clones, and not every one. The sample has around 160,000 clones; 89% are singletons. The CDR3 is 12 amino acids. Germline V gives CDR1 LNHNV, CDR2 YYDKDF (reference sequence). Trimming cost V 1 base and J 8 bases, with 5 bases left between them. This clone has more than one count but fewer than ten. The source is a man between 60 and 70 years old with acute or convalescent COVID-19. The sample taken for sequencing was peripheral blood. The chain recombines TRBV15 with TRBJ1-4; TRBD1 is a possible D gene (5 bases). CDR3 in amino acids: CATSRAGEKLFF. The CDR3 region has the DNA TGTGCCACCAGCAGAGCAGGGGAAAAACTGTTTTTT.